Below, one TCR beta chain is given with its context. These data are taken from a study of blood T cell repertoires in COVID-19. Study information: T cells, B-cell-depleted T cells, or PBMCs provided the cDNA or gDNA that served as material.

The table came from immunoSEQ multiplex PCR; TCRdb's copy has only in-frame clones and leaves some out. The table shows 100,000 or so clones, with approximately 92% occurring only once. CDR1 is SGHTA and CDR2 is FQGNSA in the germline V gene. The CDR3 loop spans 15 amino acids. The V gene lost 2 bases and the J gene lost 1 base, with 11 bases spanning the gap. The V call is TRBV7-2, the J call TRBJ1-1, with a tentative D call TRBD1 (5 bases). This sequence was found in a woman aged 60-75 years with active COVID-19. Sequencing was carried out using peripheral blood. The CDR3 is CASSLQGPGNTEAFF. CDR3 coding DNA: TGTGCCAGCAGCTTACAGGGTCCCGGGAACACTGAAGCTTTCTTT.